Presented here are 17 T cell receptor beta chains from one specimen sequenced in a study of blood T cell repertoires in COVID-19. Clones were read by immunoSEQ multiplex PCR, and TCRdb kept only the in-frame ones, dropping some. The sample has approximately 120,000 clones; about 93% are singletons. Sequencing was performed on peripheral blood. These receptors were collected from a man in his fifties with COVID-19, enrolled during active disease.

The CDR3 is CASSDRGGETQYF. CDR3 coding DNA: TGTGCCAGCAGTGACAGGGGAGGAGAGACCCAGTACTTC. The chain links TRBV28 to TRBJ2-5, with 8 bases fitting TRBD1. The CDR3 covers 13 residues. Unmatched junction bases numbered 3, after V lost 5 bases and J lost 4 bases. The germline V gene encodes CDR1 MDHEN and CDR2 SYDVKM.

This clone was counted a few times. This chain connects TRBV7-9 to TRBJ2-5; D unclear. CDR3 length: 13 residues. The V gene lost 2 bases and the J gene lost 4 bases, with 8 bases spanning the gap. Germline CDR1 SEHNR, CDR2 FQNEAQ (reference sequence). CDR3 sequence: CASSLLARETQYF. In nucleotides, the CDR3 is TGTGCCAGCAGCTTACTGGCTAGAGAGACCCAGTACTTC.

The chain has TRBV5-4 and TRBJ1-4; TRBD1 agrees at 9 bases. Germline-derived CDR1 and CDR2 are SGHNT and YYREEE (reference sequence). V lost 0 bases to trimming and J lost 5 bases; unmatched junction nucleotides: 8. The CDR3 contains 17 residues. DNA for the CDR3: TGTGCCAGCAGCTTGGTGGGGACAGGGCGAAGAAATGAAAAACTGTTTTTT. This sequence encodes CASSLVGTGRRNEKLFF.

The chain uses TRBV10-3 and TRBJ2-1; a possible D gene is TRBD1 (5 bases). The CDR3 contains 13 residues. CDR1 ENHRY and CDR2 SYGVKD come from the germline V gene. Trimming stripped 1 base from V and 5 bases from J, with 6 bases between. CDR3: CAISELQDNEQFF. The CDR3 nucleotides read TGTGCCATCAGTGAGTTACAGGACAATGAGCAGTTCTTC.

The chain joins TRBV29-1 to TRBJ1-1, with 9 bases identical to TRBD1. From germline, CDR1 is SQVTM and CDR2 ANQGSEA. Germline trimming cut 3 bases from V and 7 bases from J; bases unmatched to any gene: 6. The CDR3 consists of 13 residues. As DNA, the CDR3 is TGCAGCGTTGAGTACAGGGGGCAGAGTGAAGCTTTCTTT. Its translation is CSVEYRGQSEAFF.

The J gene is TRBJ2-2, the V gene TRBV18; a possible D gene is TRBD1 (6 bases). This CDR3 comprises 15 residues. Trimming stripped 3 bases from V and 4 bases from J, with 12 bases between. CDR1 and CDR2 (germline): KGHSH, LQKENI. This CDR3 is CASSPSGRGTGELFF. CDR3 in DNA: TGTGCCAGCTCACCCTCGGGCAGGGGCACCGGGGAGCTGTTTTTT.

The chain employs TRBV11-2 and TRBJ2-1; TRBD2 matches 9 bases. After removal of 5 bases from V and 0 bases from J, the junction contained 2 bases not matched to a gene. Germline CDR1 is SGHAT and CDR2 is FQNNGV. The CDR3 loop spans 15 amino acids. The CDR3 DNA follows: TGTGCCAGCAGCCCTAGCGGGACCTCCTACAATGAGCAGTTCTTC. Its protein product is CASSPSGTSYNEQFF. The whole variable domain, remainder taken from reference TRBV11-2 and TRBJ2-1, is EAGVAQSPRYKIIEKRQSVAFWCNPISGHATLYWYQQILGQGPKLLIQFQNNGVVDDSQLPKDRFSAERLKGVDSTLKIQPAKLEDSAVYLCASSPSGTSYNEQFFGPGTRLTVL.

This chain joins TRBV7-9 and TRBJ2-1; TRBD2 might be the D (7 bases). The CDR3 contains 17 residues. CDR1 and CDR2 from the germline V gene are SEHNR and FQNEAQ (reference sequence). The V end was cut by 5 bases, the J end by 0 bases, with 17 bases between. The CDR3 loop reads CASSPGEGLGSYNEQFF. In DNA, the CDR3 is TGTGCCAGCAGCCCAGGGGAGGGTCTAGGCTCCTACAATGAGCAGTTCTTC.

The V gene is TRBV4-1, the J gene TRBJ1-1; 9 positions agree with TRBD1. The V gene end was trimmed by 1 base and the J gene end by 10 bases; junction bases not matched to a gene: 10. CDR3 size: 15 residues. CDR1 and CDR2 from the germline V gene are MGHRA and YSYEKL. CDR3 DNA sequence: TGCGCCAGCAGCCAAGGGGGACAGGGAGTGGGGCGAGCTTTCTTT. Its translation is CASSQGGQGVGRAFF.

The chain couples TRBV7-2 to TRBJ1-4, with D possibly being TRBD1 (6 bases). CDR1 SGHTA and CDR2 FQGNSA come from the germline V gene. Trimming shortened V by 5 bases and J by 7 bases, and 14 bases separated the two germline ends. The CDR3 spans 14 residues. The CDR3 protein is CASSPTRGSEKLFF. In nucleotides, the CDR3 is TGTGCCAGCAGCCCTACAAGGGGGAGTGAAAAACTGTTTTTT.

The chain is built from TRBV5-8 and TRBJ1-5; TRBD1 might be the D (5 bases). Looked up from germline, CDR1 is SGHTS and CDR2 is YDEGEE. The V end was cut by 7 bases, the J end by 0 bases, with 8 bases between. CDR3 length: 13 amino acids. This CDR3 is CASRRDSNQPQHF. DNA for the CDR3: TGTGCCAGCCGCAGGGATAGCAATCAGCCCCAGCATTTT.

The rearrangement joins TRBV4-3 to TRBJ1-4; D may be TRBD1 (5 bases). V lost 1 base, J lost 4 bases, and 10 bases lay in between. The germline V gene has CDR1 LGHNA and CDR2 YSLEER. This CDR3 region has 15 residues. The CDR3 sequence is CASSQGAGGNEKLFF. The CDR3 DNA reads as TGCGCCAGCAGCCAAGGGGCCGGGGGTAATGAAAAACTGTTTTTT.

The CDR3 is CSAGVSYGYTF. CDR3 nucleotides: TGCAGCGCAGGGGTCTCCTATGGCTACACCTTC. The gene calls are TRBV29-1 and TRBJ1-2, with D perhaps matching TRBD1 (6 bases). Trimming pared 7 bases from V and 4 bases from J, leaving 10 bases between. Per the germline V gene, CDR1 is SQVTM and CDR2 is ANQGSEA. This CDR3 is built from 11 residues.

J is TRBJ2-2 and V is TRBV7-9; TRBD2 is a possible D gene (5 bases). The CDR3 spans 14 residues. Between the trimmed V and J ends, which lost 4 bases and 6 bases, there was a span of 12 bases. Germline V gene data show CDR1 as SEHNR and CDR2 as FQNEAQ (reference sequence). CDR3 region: CASSSDLAPGELFF. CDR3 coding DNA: TGTGCCAGCAGCTCCGATCTAGCTCCCGGGGAGCTGTTTTTT.

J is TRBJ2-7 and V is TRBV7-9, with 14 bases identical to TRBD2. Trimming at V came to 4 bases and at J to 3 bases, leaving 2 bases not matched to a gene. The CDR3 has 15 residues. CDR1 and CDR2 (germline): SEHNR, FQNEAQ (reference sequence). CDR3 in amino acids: CASSWGLAGVYEQYF. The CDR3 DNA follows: TGTGCCAGCAGCTGGGGACTAGCGGGAGTCTACGAGCAGTACTTC.

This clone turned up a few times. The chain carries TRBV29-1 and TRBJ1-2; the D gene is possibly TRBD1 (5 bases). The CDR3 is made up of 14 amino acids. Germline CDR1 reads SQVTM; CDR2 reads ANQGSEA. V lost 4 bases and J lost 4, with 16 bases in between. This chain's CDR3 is CSVGRAQGGYGYTF. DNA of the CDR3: TGCAGCGTTGGAAGGGCCCAGGGCGGCTATGGCTACACCTTC.

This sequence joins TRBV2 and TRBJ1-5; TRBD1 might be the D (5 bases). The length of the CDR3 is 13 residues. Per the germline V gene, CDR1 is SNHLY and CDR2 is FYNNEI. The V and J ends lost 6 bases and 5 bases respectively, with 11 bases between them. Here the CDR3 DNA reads TGTGCCAGCAGCCTGGGGCAGGATCAGCCCCAGCATTTT. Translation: CASSLGQDQPQHF.